These 25 T cell receptor beta chains came from one sample sequenced in a study of cytomegalovirus exposure and HLA in healthy donors. A multiplex PCR was run with 60 Vbeta primers and 13 Jbeta primers. This table comes from immunoSEQ multiplex PCR, and its TCRdb copy is limited to in-frame clones, with some not included. The table has roughly 180,000 clones, 60% to 80% seen once; the top ten hold roughly 7.6%. Material for sequencing was PBMCs. The receptors come from a woman aged 35 to 49 in good health and CMV-seropositive.

The J gene is TRBJ2-1, the V gene TRBV5-6; the match to TRBD2 covers 8 bases. The CDR3 length is 15 residues. Germline V CDR1 and CDR2: SGHDT, YYEEEE. With V trimmed by 5 bases and J by 6 bases, 10 bases remained unmatched. CDR3 DNA: TGTGCCAGCAGGACAGCGGGAGCGGGTGGCAATGAGCAGTTCTTC. Translating it yields CASRTAGAGGNEQFF.

The chain employs TRBV6-1 and TRBJ2-7; 7 positions match TRBD2. The germline V gene has CDR1 MNHNS and CDR2 SASEGT. V was pared by 6 bases and J by 4 bases, with 6 bases of the junction left unmatched. The CDR3 loop spans 13 amino acids. The CDR3 sequence is CASRRGNSYEQYF. CDR3 coding DNA: TGTGCCAGCAGGCGGGGGAATTCGTACGAGCAGTACTTC.

The chain joins TRBV6-5 to TRBJ2-7; weak D call: TRBD2 (7 bases). V was pared by 0 bases and J by 0 bases, with 12 bases between. There are 16 residues in the CDR3. The germline gives CDR1 MNHEY, CDR2 SVGAGI. The CDR3: CASSYSGGLSSYEQYF. In DNA form, the CDR3 reads TGTGCCAGCAGTTACTCGGGGGGGCTTAGCTCCTACGAGCAGTACTTC.

This chain connects TRBV14 to TRBJ1-2, with 7 nucleotides matching TRBD1. The germline V gene has CDR1 SGHDN and CDR2 FVKESK. V dropped 1 base and J dropped 3; count of bases not matched to a gene: 5. The length of the CDR3 is 15 residues. The CDR3 DNA sequence: TGTGCCAGCAGCCAAGCGCGTGACAGGGACTATGGCTACACCTTC. This codes for CASSQARDRDYGYTF.

The chain is built from TRBV4-1 and TRBJ2-2; 8 bases agree with TRBD2. This CDR3 has 15 amino acids. Germline trimming cut 4 bases from V and 7 bases from J; bases unmatched to any gene: 8. Germline CDR1 MGHRA, CDR2 YSYEKL. The CDR3: CASSRRREEVGELFF. CDR3 sequence (DNA): TGCGCCAGCAGCCGGAGGCGGGAGGAGGTCGGGGAGCTGTTTTTT.

This rearrangement joins TRBV19 to TRBJ1-5; TRBD1 might be the D (6 bases). This CDR3 region has 15 residues. The germline V and J ends were trimmed by 5 bases and 0 bases, with 11 bases remaining between them. Germline V gene sequence: CDR1 LNHDA, CDR2 SQIVND (reference sequence). The CDR3, as DNA: TGTGCCAGTAGTCCACAGGGTTTTAGCAATCAGCCCCAGCATTTT. This codes for CASSPQGFSNQPQHF.

This chain joins TRBV28 and TRBJ2-7; TRBD2 agrees at 8 bases. This CDR3 has 14 amino acids. V lost 6 bases, J lost 0 bases, and 4 bases stayed unmatched. Germline CDR1 is MDHEN and CDR2 is SYDVKM. CDR3 amino acids: CASRRGGASYEQYF. CDR3 DNA: TGTGCCAGCAGACGGGGGGGGGCCTCCTACGAGCAGTACTTC.

The J gene is TRBJ2-3, the V gene TRBV5-4; 12 nucleotides align to TRBD2. The CDR3 is made up of 15 amino acids. Germline V gives CDR1 SGHNT, CDR2 YYREEE (reference sequence). The trim removed 4 bases at V and 3 bases at J, leaving 3 bases unmatched. The CDR3 nucleotides read TGTGCCAGCAGCGCGACTAGCGGGAGAACAGATACGCAGTATTTT. Protein product: CASSATSGRTDTQYF.

This chain joins TRBV28 and TRBJ2-7; D may be TRBD2 (5 bases). Trimming left V 3 bases short and J 7 bases short, with 7 bases between. Germline loops: CDR1 MDHEN, CDR2 SYDVKM. The CDR3 is 11 amino acids. The CDR3 DNA is TGTGCCAGCAGTTTCGCGGGTGAGCAGTACTTC. This encodes CASSFAGEQYF.

CDR3 region: CAIMRGLAGTDTQYF. The CDR3 DNA sequence: TGTGCCATTATGAGGGGACTAGCTGGAACAGATACGCAGTATTTT. This chain uses TRBV30 with TRBJ2-3, with 9 positions matching TRBD2. The germline gives CDR1 GTSNPN, CDR2 SVGIG (reference sequence). The CDR3 is 15 amino acids. With V trimmed by 8 bases and J by 3 bases, 12 bases remained unmatched. The whole variable domain, filled in from reference TRBV30 and TRBJ2-3, reads SQTIHQWPATLVQPVGSPLSLECTVEGTSNPNLYWYRQAAGRGLQLLFYSVGIGQISSEVPQNLSASRPQDRQFILSSKKLLLSDSGFYLCAIMRGLAGTDTQYFGPGTRLTVL.

This chain uses TRBV7-2 with TRBJ2-5; a possible D gene is TRBD2 (6 bases). The CDR3 sequence is 13 residues long. Germline loops: CDR1 SGHTA, CDR2 FQGNSA. The ends were cut back, 6 bases at V and 5 bases at J, with 13 bases in the middle. The CDR3 nucleotides read TGTGCCAGCAGACGATTTGGAGGGGAGACCCAGTACTTC. Its translation is CASRRFGGETQYF.

This clone was recorded only once. V usage is TRBV6-6 and J usage is TRBJ2-3, with D uncertain. The CDR3 has 14 residues. Germline assignment: CDR1 MNHNY and CDR2 SVGAGI (reference sequence). The V gene lost 2 bases and the J gene lost 2 bases, with 8 bases spanning the gap. The CDR3 reads CASSYVSFTDTQYF. The DNA of the CDR3 is TGTGCCAGCAGTTACGTCTCCTTCACAGATACGCAGTATTTT.

The J gene is TRBJ2-7, the V gene TRBV7-9, with 8 bases aligning to TRBD1. This CDR3 region has 15 residues. J gave up 1 base and V 5 bases, and 7 bases lay outside the gene matches. CDR1 SEHNR and CDR2 FQNEAQ come from the germline V gene (reference sequence). The CDR3 nucleotides read TGTGCCAGCAGCCCCGGACAGGGTGGATCCTACGAGCAGTACTTC. This gives the protein CASSPGQGGSYEQYF.

V is TRBV28 and J is TRBJ1-2, with a tentative D call TRBD1 (6 bases). Germline CDR1 and CDR2: MDHEN and SYDVKM. CDR3 size: 15 residues. V was pared by 6 bases and J by 4 bases, with 18 bases between. CDR3 in DNA: TGTGCCAGCAGCAAAACAGGGACCGGTCCCTATGGCTACACCTTC. Translation: CASSKTGTGPYGYTF.

This clone is a singleton in its sample. The rearrangement links TRBV30 to TRBJ1-1; 7 bases are a match to TRBD1. This CDR3 is 12 amino acids long. The V segment lost 8 bases and the J segment 4 bases; nucleotides outside the gene matches: 7. Germline CDR1 reads GTSNPN; CDR2 reads SVGIG (reference sequence). In DNA, the CDR3 is TGTGCCGCCAATGACAGGGTCACTGAAGCTTTCTTT. Residues: CAANDRVTEAFF.

For this clone: This CDR3 is also generated by other DNA sequences in the sample. This rearrangement joins TRBV28 to TRBJ2-5; TRBD1 agrees at 8 bases. Germline V gene data show CDR1 as MDHEN and CDR2 as SYDVKM. The CDR3 totals 13 residues. The V and J ends lost 6 bases and 5 bases, in that order; junction bases with no gene match: 5. The CDR3 sequence: CASRRTGRETQYF. As DNA, the CDR3 is TGTGCCAGCAGACGGACAGGGCGGGAGACCCAGTACTTC.

The chain uses TRBV5-4 and TRBJ2-2; TRBD2 aligns across 10 bases. V lost 5 bases and J lost 3; bases outside the gene matches: 4. The CDR3 sequence is 15 residues long. Germline V gives CDR1 SGHNT, CDR2 YYREEE (reference sequence). The chain's CDR3 is CASRRTSGYTGELFF. In DNA, the CDR3 is TGTGCCAGCAGGCGGACTAGCGGCTACACCGGGGAGCTGTTTTTT.

The chain carries TRBV5-4 and TRBJ2-1; D perhaps matches TRBD2 (6 bases). The CDR3 is made up of 13 amino acids. Deletions cut 0 bases from V and 10 bases from J, with 11 bases between. The germline V gene encodes CDR1 SGHNT and CDR2 YYREEE (reference sequence). As DNA, the CDR3 is TGTGCCAGCAGCTTGGGGGGACTGTTCGAGCAGTTCTTC. Its protein product is CASSLGGLFEQFF.

This chain joins TRBV5-1 and TRBJ2-7, with 8 bases matching TRBD1. The CDR3 totals 13 residues. Germline CDR1 and CDR2: SGHRS and YFSETQ. With V trimmed by 5 bases and J by 3 bases, 4 bases remained unmatched. The CDR3 sequence is CASSLGQVYEQYF. In DNA form, the CDR3 reads TGCGCCAGCAGTCTGGGACAGGTCTACGAGCAGTACTTC.

J is TRBJ1-1 and V is TRBV6-5; 7 bases align to TRBD1. The germline V gene encodes CDR1 MNHEY and CDR2 SVGAGI. Trimming at V came to 2 bases and at J to 1 base, leaving 4 bases not matched to a gene. This CDR3 region has 15 residues. The CDR3 loop is CASSYPRQGNTEAFF. The CDR3 nucleotides are TGTGCCAGCAGTTACCCCAGACAGGGGAACACTGAAGCTTTCTTT.

This clone was found a few times. The chain has TRBV7-9 and TRBJ2-5; tentatively, D is TRBD1 (5 bases). CDR3 size: 15 residues. Trimming cost V 1 base and J 5 bases, with 14 bases left between them. Per germline, CDR1 SEHNR and CDR2 FQNEAQ (reference sequence). The CDR3 region has the DNA TGTGCCAGCAGCTTAGACCAGGGCGGTCTGGAGACCCAGTACTTC. This encodes CASSLDQGGLETQYF.

This clone appeared once. The CDR3 sequence is CASSQTDYEQYF. In DNA form, the CDR3 reads TGTGCCAGCAGCCAAACAGACTACGAGCAGTACTTC. The chain joins TRBV11-2 to TRBJ2-7; D remains ambiguous. This CDR3 spans 12 amino acids. CDR1 is SGHAT and CDR2 is FQNNGV in the germline V gene. V lost 5 bases and J lost 3, with 8 bases in between.

This clone was picked up a small number of times. The chain links TRBV9 to TRBJ2-7, with D possibly being TRBD2 (5 bases). V was clipped by 0 bases and J by 4 bases, with 17 bases between them. The CDR3 consists of 16 residues. In germline, CDR1 is SGDLS, CDR2 YYNGEE. The CDR3 bases are TGTGCCAGCAGCGTAGACTTGGGTAGGTCGGGATACGAGCAGTACTTC. This codes for CASSVDLGRSGYEQYF.

This chain links TRBV14 with TRBJ2-7; weak D call: TRBD2 (5 bases). Germline V gives CDR1 SGHDN, CDR2 FVKESK. The CDR3 length is 12 residues. V shed 4 bases and J shed 6 bases, with 10 bases lying between them. The CDR3 reads CASSLTAGEQYF. The CDR3 DNA follows: TGTGCCAGCAGCCTCACCGCGGGCGAGCAGTACTTC.

The chain is built from TRBV14 and TRBJ2-5; D not certain. The J call may be mistaken, given a closer DNA end match to TRBJ2-7. Looked up from germline, CDR1 is SGHDN and CDR2 is FVKESK. This CDR3 spans 13 amino acids. The CDR3 region has the DNA TGTGCCAGCAGCCCGTTTATCTACTACGAGCAGTACTTC. Amino acid sequence: CASSPFIYYEQYF.